This T cell receptor (beta chain) stems from a study of cytomegalovirus exposure and HLA in healthy donors. On the study more broadly: One earlier analysis, a look at about 179 million T cells, found some 100 million unique TCR beta sequences.

Comments on this clone: The antigen is unknown.

Study results and limitations: Looking again later, the authors saw that most CMV-associated TCR beta chains seemed HLA-restricted.

The PCR had 60 Vbeta and 13 Jbeta primers. Profiling relied on immunoSEQ multiplex PCR, and the TCRdb table lists in-frame clones only, not all of them. This repertoire includes 55,000 to 75,000 clones. The CDR3 loop spans 14 amino acids. V shed 8 bases, J shed 5 bases, and the junction held 5 bases outside the gene matches. Germline CDR1 is KGHSH and CDR2 is LQKENI. The chain links TRBV18 to TRBJ2-7, with 14 bases matching TRBD2. This clonotype originated in a woman in her twenties or thirties in good health and CMV-seronegative. The specimen sequenced was PBMCs. The CDR3 sequence is CASGGTSGGHEQYF. Written as DNA, the CDR3 is TGTGCCAGCGGGGGGACTAGCGGGGGCCACGAGCAGTACTTC.